This TCR beta chain was obtained from a study of blood T cell repertoires in COVID-19. Study-wide background: COVID-19 samples, acute and convalescent, were from the United States, Italy and Spain. T cells, B-cell-depleted T cells, or PBMCs provided the cDNA or gDNA that served as material.

Authors' methods: The authors estimated nucleated cell counts from reference gene primer amplification. Some clones are missing from TCRdb's copy, which holds only in-frame ones; the method was immunoSEQ multiplex PCR. V and J calls and clone size are given by that table; D and trimming were obtained from the DNA. Of roughly 19,000 clones listed, about nine tenths are singletons. Clinical histories supplied by participants themselves formed the basis of cohort assignment. V lost 3 bases, J lost 6 bases, and 12 bases stayed unmatched. The CDR3 totals 16 residues. Per germline, CDR1 MDHEN and CDR2 SYDVKM.

The chain has TRBV28 and TRBJ1-2, with TRBD1 matching 8 bases. The TCR was taken from a woman in her 30s who had recovered from COVID-19. The sample taken for sequencing was PBMCs or T cells enriched from blood (not recorded which). The CDR3 is CASSFLGVQGADGYTF. The DNA for the CDR3 is TGTGCCAGCAGTTTTCTTGGTGTGCAGGGGGCTGATGGCTACACCTTC.